Listed here is a single TCR beta chain. Its antigen is currently unknown. This entry is derived from a study of blood T cells in healthy people across ages. Germline assignment: CDR1 MNHEY and CDR2 SMNVEV (reference sequence). Trimming left V 8 bases short and J 0 bases short, with 14 bases between. The CDR3 is made up of 14 amino acids. The study, taken as a whole, reports: Aged donors had fewer naive CD4+ cells and lower diversity than long-lived donors. Observed TCR beta diversity showed a strong correlation with the percentage of naive T cells as measured by flow cytometry.

Combining a sample-barcoded 5' primer with a J-beta primer mix, a second PCR ran for roughly 6 to 12 cycles. Each CDR3 protein gets one entry after TCRdb re-called the 5' RACE reads with MiXCR. This table has 1.5 million to 2 million distinct CDR3 sequences, about 50% appearing once. A minimum of 5 micrograms of total RNA was extracted per sample. The sample taken for sequencing was blood. The sequence was collected from a middle-aged woman in good health. V and J are TRBV27 and TRBJ2-7; perhaps TRBD2 as D (5 bases). CDR3 DNA: TGTGCCAGCCGCCGGGATCTCAGCTCCTACGAGCAGTACTTC. Amino acid sequence: CASRRDLSSYEQYF.